The 30 T cell receptor beta chains in this list originate from one sample, sequenced in a study of blood T cell repertoires in COVID-19. Clones were read by immunoSEQ multiplex PCR, and TCRdb kept only the in-frame ones, dropping some. This table has roughly 200,000 clones, around 85% appearing once. The sample taken for sequencing was peripheral blood. Every receptor here comes from a human donor with active or convalescent COVID-19. The donor label of this sample is uncertain.

The chain links TRBV5-6 to TRBJ1-4; 11 positions agree with TRBD1. The trim removed 3 bases at V and 0 bases at J, leaving 7 bases unmatched. The CDR3 totals 18 residues. In germline, CDR1 is SGHDT, CDR2 YYEEEE. The CDR3 DNA reads as TGTGCCAGCAGCTACCGGACAGGGGGCGTTGCAACTAATGAAAAACTGTTTTTT. As protein: CASSYRTGGVATNEKLFF.

Note on this clone: One end of the junction varies from germline; a read error may be responsible. The V and J genes are TRBV7-7 and TRBJ2-2; a weak D match, TRBD1 (6 bases). Per germline, CDR1 SSHAT and CDR2 FNYEAQ (reference sequence). The CDR3 is 16 amino acids. Here the CDR3 reads CASSLIPGDPTGELFF. Written as DNA, the CDR3 is TGTGCTAGCAGCTTAATTCCAGGGGACCCCACCGGGGAGCTGTTTTTT.

This clone has more than one count but fewer than ten. The chain links TRBV4-3 to TRBJ1-4; TRBD1 matches 7 bases. This CDR3 region has 15 residues. V lost 4 bases, J lost 8 bases, and 10 bases stayed unmatched. Germline lookup yields CDR1 LGHNA and CDR2 YSLEER. CDR3 loop: CASSLRQGHGEKLFF. In nucleotides, the CDR3 is TGCGCCAGCAGCCTCCGACAGGGCCATGGGGAAAAACTGTTTTTT.

The rearrangement joins TRBV11-2 to TRBJ2-2, with 11 bases that match TRBD2. The V gene end was trimmed by 0 bases and the J gene end by 7 bases; junction bases not matched to a gene: 13. Germline loops: CDR1 SGHAT, CDR2 FQNNGV. This CDR3 spans 19 amino acids. In nucleotides, the CDR3 is TGTGCCAGCAGCTTAGACACCCCGGGAACTAGCGGGAGCGGCGGGGAGCTGTTTTTT. Protein sequence: CASSLDTPGTSGSGGELFF.

This sequence joins TRBV9 and TRBJ1-3; perhaps TRBD1 as D (6 bases). Germline V CDR1 and CDR2: SGDLS, YYNGEE. The V and J ends lost 4 bases and 1 base respectively, with 12 bases between them. This CDR3 region has 15 residues. CDR3 nucleotide sequence: TGTGCCAGCAGCAGAGAACAGGGTTCTGGAAACACCATATATTTT. It is translated as CASSREQGSGNTIYF. The variable domain in full, with the rest retrieved from reference TRBV9 and TRBJ1-3, is DSGVTQTPKHLITATGQRVTLRCSPRSGDLSVYWYQQSLDQGLQFLIQYYNGEERAKGNILERFSAQQFPDLHSELNLSSLELGDSALYFCASSREQGSGNTIYFGEGSWLTVV.

This chain links TRBV5-1 with TRBJ2-5; D is unresolved. V lost 5 bases and J 5 bases, leaving 13 bases between the germline ends. The CDR3 is 13 amino acids. Germline V gene lookup returns CDR1 SGHRS and CDR2 YFSETQ. The CDR3 DNA reads TGCGCCAGCAGTGGGCGACAAGGCGAGACCCAGTACTTC. Its translation is CASSGRQGETQYF.

The CDR3: CASSVASGSGYEQYF. The CDR3 DNA sequence: TGTGCCAGCAGCGTAGCTAGCGGGAGTGGTTACGAGCAGTACTTC. This chain links TRBV9 with TRBJ2-7, with TRBD2 identical over 10 bases. Germline CDR1 SGDLS, CDR2 YYNGEE. Losses at the gene ends were 0 bases for V and 4 bases for J; bases not matched to a gene: 4. The CDR3 consists of 15 residues.

The chain links TRBV18 to TRBJ2-7, with a weak D call TRBD2 (6 bases). Trimming removed 6 bases at V and 3 bases at J, with 15 bases between. This CDR3 region has 14 residues. CDR1 and CDR2 (germline): KGHSH, LQKENI. CDR3 coding DNA: TGTGCCAGCTCCAAACCGGGGGTGTACTACGAGCAGTACTTC. It is translated as CASSKPGVYYEQYF. The entire variable domain, with the rest obtained from reference TRBV18 and TRBJ2-7, is as follows: NAGVMQNPRHLVRRRGQEARLRCSPMKGHSHVYWYRQLPEEGLKFMVYLQKENIIDESGMPKERFSAEFPKEGPSILRIQQVVRGDSAAYFCASSKPGVYYEQYFGPGTRLTVT.

This clone was seen more than once but under ten times. The CDR3 coding sequence is TGTGCCAGCAGTTCGGACAGGGGACAATTTAACTATGGCTACACCTTC. This codes for CASSSDRGQFNYGYTF. The rearrangement joins TRBV6-5 to TRBJ1-2, with 9 positions matching TRBD1. CDR1 and CDR2 from the germline V gene are MNHEY and SVGAGI. With V trimmed by 4 bases and J by 1 base, 7 bases remained unmatched. The CDR3 covers 16 residues.

J is TRBJ2-7 and V is TRBV3-1 (or the pseudogene TRBV3-2), with 7 nucleotides matching TRBD2. CDR1 and CDR2 from the germline V gene are LGHDT and YNNKEL (reference sequence). This CDR3 is built from 15 residues. Trimming at V came to 3 bases and at J to 7 bases, leaving 12 bases not matched to a gene. CDR3 in amino acids: CASSQIGTGGREQYF. The DNA for the CDR3 is TGTGCCAGCAGCCAGATCGGGACGGGAGGAAGAGAGCAGTACTTC.

The chain carries TRBV6-6 and TRBJ1-3; D remains ambiguous. The V gene lost 8 bases and the J gene lost 2 bases, with 13 bases spanning the gap. The germline gives CDR1 MNHNY, CDR2 SVGAGI (reference sequence). The CDR3 totals 14 residues. CDR3 sequence (DNA): TGTGCCAGCGGAGGGCGGGCTCCTGGAAACACCATATATTTT. Protein product: CASGGRAPGNTIYF.

The V gene is TRBV6-5, the J gene TRBJ1-4; 9 nucleotides align to TRBD1. From germline, CDR1 is MNHEY and CDR2 SVGAGI. The CDR3 has 15 residues. V shed 4 bases and J 6 bases; nucleotides not matched to a gene: 6. CDR3 residues: CASSSEGQGHEKLFF. In DNA, the CDR3 is TGTGCCAGCAGTTCAGAGGGACAGGGTCATGAAAAACTGTTTTTT.

The chain recombines TRBV4-1 with TRBJ1-2; D is perhaps TRBD1 (5 bases). V lost 0 bases and J 2 bases, leaving 13 bases between the germline ends. Germline V gene sequence: CDR1 MGHRA, CDR2 YSYEKL. The CDR3 is 16 amino acids. CDR3 sequence: CASSQEGRRVNYGYTF. The CDR3 DNA is TGCGCCAGCAGCCAAGAAGGCCGCAGGGTAAACTATGGCTACACCTTC.

The chain is built from TRBV3-1 (or the pseudogene TRBV3-2) and TRBJ1-6; D remains ambiguous. Trimming pared 8 bases from V and 0 bases from J, leaving 5 bases between. This CDR3 is 13 amino acids long. From germline, CDR1 is LGHDT and CDR2 YNNKEL (reference sequence). This CDR3 is CASRSSYNSPLHF. CDR3 sequence (DNA): TGTGCCAGCCGGAGCTCCTATAATTCACCCCTCCACTTT.

The V call is TRBV5-1, the J call TRBJ2-1; the D gene is possibly TRBD2 (5 bases). The CDR3 contains 16 residues. Trimming took 4 bases from V and 5 from J, leaving 19 bases between them. The germline V gene encodes CDR1 SGHRS and CDR2 YFSETQ. The CDR3 region is CASSRGFPVGNNEQFF. The CDR3 nucleotides are TGCGCCAGCAGCCGAGGGTTCCCCGTCGGCAACAATGAGCAGTTCTTC. Using reference TRBV5-1 and TRBJ2-1 for the parts outside the CDR3, the full variable domain is KAGVTQTPRYLIKTRGQQVTLSCSPISGHRSVSWYQQTPGQGLQFLFEYFSETQRNKGNFPGRFSGRQFSNSRSEMNVSTLELGDSALYLCASSRGFPVGNNEQFFGPGTRLTVL.

The chain links TRBV29-1 to TRBJ2-3; tentative D call: TRBD1 (6 bases). Trimming shortened V by 4 bases and J by 3 bases, and 14 bases separated the two germline ends. Germline assignment: CDR1 SQVTM and CDR2 ANQGSEA. The CDR3 is made up of 14 amino acids. For the CDR3, the DNA is TGCAGCGTTGGGAGTCAGGGGACGACAGATACGCAGTATTTT. It yields the protein CSVGSQGTTDTQYF.

V gene TRBV24-1 combines with J gene TRBJ1-2, with D possibly being TRBD1 (5 bases). Germline V gene data show CDR1 as KGHDR and CDR2 as SFDVKD. V was shortened by 9 bases and J by 8 bases, with 18 bases between the two germline ends. This CDR3 has 13 amino acids. The chain's CDR3 is CATAPQGGGGYTF. As DNA, the CDR3 is TGTGCCACCGCACCCCAGGGAGGCGGGGGCTACACCTTC.

The rearrangement uses TRBV5-4 and TRBJ2-2, with 9 positions matching TRBD1. Germline CDR1 reads SGHNT; CDR2 reads YYREEE (reference sequence). CDR3 length: 15 residues. V was clipped by 1 base and J by 9 bases; unmatched bases: 7. CDR3 nucleotide sequence: TGTGCCAGCAGCTTGCGGGACAGGGAGGGACGGGAGCTGTTTTTT. Translating gives CASSLRDREGRELFF.

This sequence joins TRBV19 and TRBJ2-5, with D tentatively TRBD2 (6 bases). Looked up from germline, CDR1 is LNHDA and CDR2 is SQIVND (reference sequence). The CDR3 covers 16 residues. The germline V and J ends were trimmed by 3 bases and 2 bases, with 16 bases remaining between them. The CDR3 loop reads CASSILGGPEQETQYF. In nucleotides, the CDR3 is TGTGCCAGTAGTATCCTCGGGGGTCCGGAACAAGAGACCCAGTACTTC. The whole variable domain, filled in from reference TRBV19 and TRBJ2-5, reads DGGITQSPKYLFRKEGQNVTLSCEQNLNHDAMYWYRQDPGQGLRLIYYSQIVNDFQKGDIAEGYSVSREKKESFPLTVTSAQKNPTAFYLCASSILGGPEQETQYFGPGTRLLVL.

J is TRBJ1-5 and V is TRBV27; D remains ambiguous. Deletions cut 4 bases from V and 3 bases from J, with 13 bases between. Germline V gene lookup returns CDR1 MNHEY and CDR2 SMNVEV (reference sequence). The CDR3 sequence is 15 residues long. The CDR3 sequence: CASSWSGTLNQPQHF. The CDR3 DNA is TGTGCCAGCAGTTGGAGCGGCACACTCAATCAGCCCCAGCATTTT.

The CDR3 loop reads CSAEATDTQYF. For the CDR3, the DNA is TGCAGTGCCGAGGCCACAGATACGCAGTATTTT. The chain joins TRBV20-1 to TRBJ2-3; D not certain. The germline V gene encodes CDR1 DFQATT and CDR2 SNEGSKA (reference sequence). V dropped 6 bases and J dropped 2 bases, with 6 bases sitting between them. This CDR3 region has 11 residues.

In DNA, the CDR3 is TGTGCCAGCAGCCGACAGGGAGATCAGCCCCAGCATTTT. It encodes CASSRQGDQPQHF. The V gene is TRBV14, the J gene TRBJ1-5; 7 bases map to TRBD1. Germline V gives CDR1 SGHDN, CDR2 FVKESK. This CDR3 is 13 amino acids long. V dropped 4 bases and J dropped 5; count of bases not matched to a gene: 2.

V usage is TRBV27 and J usage is TRBJ2-7; D perhaps matches TRBD1 (5 bases). Germline loops: CDR1 MNHEY, CDR2 SMNVEV (reference sequence). The CDR3 has 14 residues. V was shortened by 4 bases and J by 2 bases, with 12 bases between the two germline ends. The CDR3 DNA sequence: TGTGCCAGCAGTTCTAGGACACCACCCTACGAGCAGTACTTC. This codes for CASSSRTPPYEQYF.

J is TRBJ2-1 and V is TRBV13; 10 bases match TRBD2. In germline, CDR1 is PRHDT, CDR2 FYEKMQ (reference sequence). This CDR3 contains 15 residues. The ends lost 4 bases at V and 10 bases at J; junction bases unmatched: 10. This CDR3 is CASSSPTSGRVEQFF. CDR3 sequence (DNA): TGTGCCAGCAGCTCCCCGACTAGCGGGCGAGTCGAGCAGTTCTTC.

The rearrangement uses TRBV7-8 and TRBJ2-7; weak D call: TRBD2 (6 bases). V gave up 7 bases and J gave up 3 bases, with 25 bases separating them. Germline lookup yields CDR1 SGHVS and CDR2 FQNEAQ. CDR3 length: 17 residues. DNA for the CDR3: TGTGCCAGCACCATGAGTGGCGGGGACGGAAGTTTCTACGAGCAGTACTTC. Its protein is CASTMSGGDGSFYEQYF.

This rearrangement joins TRBV7-9 to TRBJ1-5; 11 positions match TRBD1. The CDR3 has 14 amino acids. The V gene's germline CDR1 is SEHNR and CDR2 FQNEAQ (reference sequence). The junction had 3 bases not matched to a gene; V was cut back by 8 bases and J by 3 bases. This CDR3 reads CASSDRGLNQPQHF. The CDR3 DNA follows: TGTGCCAGCTCGGACAGGGGGCTCAATCAGCCCCAGCATTTT.

This clone was counted once. The V and J genes are TRBV19 and TRBJ2-2, with D unresolved. V was trimmed by 1 base and J by 2 bases, leaving 8 bases between them. The CDR3 has 15 residues. CDR1 and CDR2 from the germline V gene are LNHDA and SQIVND (reference sequence). The DNA of the CDR3 is TGTGCCAGTAGTATAGGTGGAGTCAACACCGGGGAGCTGTTTTTT. This translates into CASSIGGVNTGELFF. Filled out from reference TRBV19 and TRBJ2-2, the complete variable domain reads DGGITQSPKYLFRKEGQNVTLSCEQNLNHDAMYWYRQDPGQGLRLIYYSQIVNDFQKGDIAEGYSVSREKKESFPLTVTSAQKNPTAFYLCASSIGGVNTGELFFGEGSRLTVL.

The CDR3 nucleotides read TGTGCCAGCAGCGTACGACAGGGAACTGAAAAACTGTTTTTT. Residues: CASSVRQGTEKLFF. The chain combines TRBV3-1 (or the pseudogene TRBV3-2) with TRBJ1-4, with 7 positions matching TRBD1. This CDR3 is built from 14 residues. With 5 bases clipped from V and 7 bases from J, the junction kept 7 bases outside the gene matches. Looked up from germline, CDR1 is LGHDT and CDR2 is YNNKEL (reference sequence).

This chain connects TRBV7-9 to TRBJ1-4; no clear D gene. Trimming cost V 1 base and J 7 bases, with 13 bases left between them. This CDR3 has 15 residues. The germline CDR1 and CDR2 sequences are SEHNR and FQNEAQ (reference sequence). CDR3 residues: CASSLDRGRSEKLFF. Written as DNA, the CDR3 is TGTGCCAGCAGCTTAGATAGAGGGAGAAGTGAAAAACTGTTTTTT.

This clone was seen once. This chain joins TRBV18 and TRBJ2-1; 10 nucleotides match TRBD1. V dropped 6 bases and J dropped 7; count of bases not matched to a gene: 9. In germline, CDR1 is KGHSH, CDR2 LQKENI. This CDR3 is built from 15 residues. The CDR3 region is CASSRLTGGRNEQFF. The CDR3 DNA is TGTGCCAGCTCTCGATTGACAGGGGGCAGGAATGAGCAGTTCTTC.